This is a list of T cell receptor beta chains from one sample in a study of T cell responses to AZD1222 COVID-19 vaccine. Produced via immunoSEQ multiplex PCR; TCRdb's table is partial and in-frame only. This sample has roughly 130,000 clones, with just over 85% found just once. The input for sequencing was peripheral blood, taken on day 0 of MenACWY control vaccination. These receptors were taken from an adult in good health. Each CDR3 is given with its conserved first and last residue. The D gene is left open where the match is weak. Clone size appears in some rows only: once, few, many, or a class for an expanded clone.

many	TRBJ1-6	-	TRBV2	TGTGCCAGCAGTGAAGGACAAAGATATAATTCACCCCTCCACTTT	CASSEGQRYNSPLHF
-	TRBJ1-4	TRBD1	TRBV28	TGTGCCAGCAGCCTCGGACAGGGCGAAAAACTGTTTTTT	CASSLGQGEKLFF
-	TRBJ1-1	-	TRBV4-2	TGTGCCAGCAGCCAAGAATCTGGACTAATTTTCTTTCAAGCTTTCTTT	CASSQESGLIFFQAFF
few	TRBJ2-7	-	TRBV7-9	TGTGCCAGCAGCTTACCAGCGCCGAGCTCCTACGAGCAGTACTTC	CASSLPAPSSYEQYF
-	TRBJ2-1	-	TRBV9	TGTGCCAGCAGCGTTGTACAGGCCCCTCATGGGGATGAGCAGTTCTTC	CASSVVQAPHGDEQFF
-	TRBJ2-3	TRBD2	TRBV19	TGTGCCAGTAGTAGGGCGGCTAGCGGGAGAGATTTTTTGTCAACAGATACGCAGTATTTT	CASSRAASGRDFLSTDTQYF
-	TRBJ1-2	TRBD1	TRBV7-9	TGTGCCAGCAGCTTACGGACAGGGATCGGCTACACCTTC	CASSLRTGIGYTF
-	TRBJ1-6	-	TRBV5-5	TGTGCCAGCAGCTACTGGGACGGGATTAATTCACCCCTCCACTTT	CASSYWDGINSPLHF
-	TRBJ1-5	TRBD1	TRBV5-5	TGTGCCAGCAGCCTGACAGGGAAAAGCAATCAGCCCCAGCATTTT	CASSLTGKSNQPQHF
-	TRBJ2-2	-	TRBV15	TGTGCCACCAGCAGAGATCTGGGGGCGGCCGGGGAGCTGTTTTTT	CATSRDLGAAGELFF
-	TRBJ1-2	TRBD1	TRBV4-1	TGCGCCAGCAGCCTCCGACAGGGGGCCGGTGGCTACACCTTC	CASSLRQGAGGYTF
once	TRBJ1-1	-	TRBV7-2	TGTGCCAGCAGCCGGGCACCAGGGGTGGCTGAAGCTTTCTTT	CASSRAPGVAEAFF
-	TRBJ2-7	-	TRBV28	TGTGCCAGCAGTTCCTACAGGTCCCGCTCCTACGAGCAGTACTTC	CASSSYRSRSYEQYF
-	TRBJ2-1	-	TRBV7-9	TGTGCCAGCAGCCGTGCGGGGGAGCAGTTCTTC	CASSRAGEQFF
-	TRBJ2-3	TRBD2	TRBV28	TGTGCCAGCAGTCCCCTTGCGGGAGGAGGGGCAGATACGCAGTATTTT	CASSPLAGGGADTQYF
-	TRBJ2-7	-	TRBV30	TGTGCCACGGAGCAGCTCTACGAGCAGTACTTC	CATEQLYEQYF
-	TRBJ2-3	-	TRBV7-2	TGTGCCAGCAGCTTAATGGGCGGGAACACAGATACGCAGTATTTT	CASSLMGGNTDTQYF
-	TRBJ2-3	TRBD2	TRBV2	TGTGCCAGCAGCTGGACTAGCGGGAAAGTCGACACGCAGTATTTT	CASSWTSGKVDTQYF
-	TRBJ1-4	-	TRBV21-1	TGTGCCAGCAGACAAACAGGGGGCGCGGATGAAAAACTGTTTTTT	CASRQTGGADEKLFF
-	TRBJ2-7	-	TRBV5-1	TGCGCCAGCAGTCACGAGACAGGTTTGTACGAGCAGTACTTC	CASSHETGLYEQYF
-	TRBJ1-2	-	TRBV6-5	TGTGCCAGCAGGGAGGACAGCTATGGCTACACCTTC	CASREDSYGYTF
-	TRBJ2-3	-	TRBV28	TGTGCCAGCATTCGGGACACTCTGGATACGCAGTATTTT	CASIRDTLDTQYF
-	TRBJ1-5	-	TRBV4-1	TGCGCCAGCAGCCCGAGGGAAGATGGAGGTAGAGAGCCCCAGCATTTT	CASSPREDGGREPQHF
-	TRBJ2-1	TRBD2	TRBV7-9	TGTGCCAGCAGCCTCGGGACTAGCGGGAAGGTCAATGAGCAGTTCTTC	CASSLGTSGKVNEQFF
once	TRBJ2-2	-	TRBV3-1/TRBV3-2	TGTGCCAGCAGCTATTGGGCCCAATCGTCCGGGGAGCTGTTTTTT	CASSYWAQSSGELFF
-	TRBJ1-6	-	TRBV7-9	TGTGCCAGCAGCTACTGGGGGGTGGAAGGCTCACCCCTCCACTTT	CASSYWGVEGSPLHF